This T cell receptor (beta chain) was profiled in a study of blood T cell repertoires in COVID-19. This table comes from immunoSEQ multiplex PCR, and its TCRdb copy is limited to in-frame clones, with some not included. The sample lists over 250,000 clones, around 83% seen once, with 5% in the top ten. V lost 3 bases and J 2 bases, leaving 17 bases between the germline ends. CDR3 length: 16 amino acids. Germline V gene data show CDR1 as MNHEY and CDR2 as SMNVEV (reference sequence). The material sequenced was PBMCs or T cells enriched from blood (not recorded which). V is TRBV27 and J is TRBJ2-7; D is perhaps TRBD2 (6 bases). The sequence was obtained from a man aged 35 to 55 who had been exposed to COVID-19. CDR3 sequence reads: CASSFLSGGGTYEQYF. The CDR3 DNA sequence: TGTGCCAGCAGTTTTTTGTCCGGAGGAGGGACCTACGAGCAGTACTTC.